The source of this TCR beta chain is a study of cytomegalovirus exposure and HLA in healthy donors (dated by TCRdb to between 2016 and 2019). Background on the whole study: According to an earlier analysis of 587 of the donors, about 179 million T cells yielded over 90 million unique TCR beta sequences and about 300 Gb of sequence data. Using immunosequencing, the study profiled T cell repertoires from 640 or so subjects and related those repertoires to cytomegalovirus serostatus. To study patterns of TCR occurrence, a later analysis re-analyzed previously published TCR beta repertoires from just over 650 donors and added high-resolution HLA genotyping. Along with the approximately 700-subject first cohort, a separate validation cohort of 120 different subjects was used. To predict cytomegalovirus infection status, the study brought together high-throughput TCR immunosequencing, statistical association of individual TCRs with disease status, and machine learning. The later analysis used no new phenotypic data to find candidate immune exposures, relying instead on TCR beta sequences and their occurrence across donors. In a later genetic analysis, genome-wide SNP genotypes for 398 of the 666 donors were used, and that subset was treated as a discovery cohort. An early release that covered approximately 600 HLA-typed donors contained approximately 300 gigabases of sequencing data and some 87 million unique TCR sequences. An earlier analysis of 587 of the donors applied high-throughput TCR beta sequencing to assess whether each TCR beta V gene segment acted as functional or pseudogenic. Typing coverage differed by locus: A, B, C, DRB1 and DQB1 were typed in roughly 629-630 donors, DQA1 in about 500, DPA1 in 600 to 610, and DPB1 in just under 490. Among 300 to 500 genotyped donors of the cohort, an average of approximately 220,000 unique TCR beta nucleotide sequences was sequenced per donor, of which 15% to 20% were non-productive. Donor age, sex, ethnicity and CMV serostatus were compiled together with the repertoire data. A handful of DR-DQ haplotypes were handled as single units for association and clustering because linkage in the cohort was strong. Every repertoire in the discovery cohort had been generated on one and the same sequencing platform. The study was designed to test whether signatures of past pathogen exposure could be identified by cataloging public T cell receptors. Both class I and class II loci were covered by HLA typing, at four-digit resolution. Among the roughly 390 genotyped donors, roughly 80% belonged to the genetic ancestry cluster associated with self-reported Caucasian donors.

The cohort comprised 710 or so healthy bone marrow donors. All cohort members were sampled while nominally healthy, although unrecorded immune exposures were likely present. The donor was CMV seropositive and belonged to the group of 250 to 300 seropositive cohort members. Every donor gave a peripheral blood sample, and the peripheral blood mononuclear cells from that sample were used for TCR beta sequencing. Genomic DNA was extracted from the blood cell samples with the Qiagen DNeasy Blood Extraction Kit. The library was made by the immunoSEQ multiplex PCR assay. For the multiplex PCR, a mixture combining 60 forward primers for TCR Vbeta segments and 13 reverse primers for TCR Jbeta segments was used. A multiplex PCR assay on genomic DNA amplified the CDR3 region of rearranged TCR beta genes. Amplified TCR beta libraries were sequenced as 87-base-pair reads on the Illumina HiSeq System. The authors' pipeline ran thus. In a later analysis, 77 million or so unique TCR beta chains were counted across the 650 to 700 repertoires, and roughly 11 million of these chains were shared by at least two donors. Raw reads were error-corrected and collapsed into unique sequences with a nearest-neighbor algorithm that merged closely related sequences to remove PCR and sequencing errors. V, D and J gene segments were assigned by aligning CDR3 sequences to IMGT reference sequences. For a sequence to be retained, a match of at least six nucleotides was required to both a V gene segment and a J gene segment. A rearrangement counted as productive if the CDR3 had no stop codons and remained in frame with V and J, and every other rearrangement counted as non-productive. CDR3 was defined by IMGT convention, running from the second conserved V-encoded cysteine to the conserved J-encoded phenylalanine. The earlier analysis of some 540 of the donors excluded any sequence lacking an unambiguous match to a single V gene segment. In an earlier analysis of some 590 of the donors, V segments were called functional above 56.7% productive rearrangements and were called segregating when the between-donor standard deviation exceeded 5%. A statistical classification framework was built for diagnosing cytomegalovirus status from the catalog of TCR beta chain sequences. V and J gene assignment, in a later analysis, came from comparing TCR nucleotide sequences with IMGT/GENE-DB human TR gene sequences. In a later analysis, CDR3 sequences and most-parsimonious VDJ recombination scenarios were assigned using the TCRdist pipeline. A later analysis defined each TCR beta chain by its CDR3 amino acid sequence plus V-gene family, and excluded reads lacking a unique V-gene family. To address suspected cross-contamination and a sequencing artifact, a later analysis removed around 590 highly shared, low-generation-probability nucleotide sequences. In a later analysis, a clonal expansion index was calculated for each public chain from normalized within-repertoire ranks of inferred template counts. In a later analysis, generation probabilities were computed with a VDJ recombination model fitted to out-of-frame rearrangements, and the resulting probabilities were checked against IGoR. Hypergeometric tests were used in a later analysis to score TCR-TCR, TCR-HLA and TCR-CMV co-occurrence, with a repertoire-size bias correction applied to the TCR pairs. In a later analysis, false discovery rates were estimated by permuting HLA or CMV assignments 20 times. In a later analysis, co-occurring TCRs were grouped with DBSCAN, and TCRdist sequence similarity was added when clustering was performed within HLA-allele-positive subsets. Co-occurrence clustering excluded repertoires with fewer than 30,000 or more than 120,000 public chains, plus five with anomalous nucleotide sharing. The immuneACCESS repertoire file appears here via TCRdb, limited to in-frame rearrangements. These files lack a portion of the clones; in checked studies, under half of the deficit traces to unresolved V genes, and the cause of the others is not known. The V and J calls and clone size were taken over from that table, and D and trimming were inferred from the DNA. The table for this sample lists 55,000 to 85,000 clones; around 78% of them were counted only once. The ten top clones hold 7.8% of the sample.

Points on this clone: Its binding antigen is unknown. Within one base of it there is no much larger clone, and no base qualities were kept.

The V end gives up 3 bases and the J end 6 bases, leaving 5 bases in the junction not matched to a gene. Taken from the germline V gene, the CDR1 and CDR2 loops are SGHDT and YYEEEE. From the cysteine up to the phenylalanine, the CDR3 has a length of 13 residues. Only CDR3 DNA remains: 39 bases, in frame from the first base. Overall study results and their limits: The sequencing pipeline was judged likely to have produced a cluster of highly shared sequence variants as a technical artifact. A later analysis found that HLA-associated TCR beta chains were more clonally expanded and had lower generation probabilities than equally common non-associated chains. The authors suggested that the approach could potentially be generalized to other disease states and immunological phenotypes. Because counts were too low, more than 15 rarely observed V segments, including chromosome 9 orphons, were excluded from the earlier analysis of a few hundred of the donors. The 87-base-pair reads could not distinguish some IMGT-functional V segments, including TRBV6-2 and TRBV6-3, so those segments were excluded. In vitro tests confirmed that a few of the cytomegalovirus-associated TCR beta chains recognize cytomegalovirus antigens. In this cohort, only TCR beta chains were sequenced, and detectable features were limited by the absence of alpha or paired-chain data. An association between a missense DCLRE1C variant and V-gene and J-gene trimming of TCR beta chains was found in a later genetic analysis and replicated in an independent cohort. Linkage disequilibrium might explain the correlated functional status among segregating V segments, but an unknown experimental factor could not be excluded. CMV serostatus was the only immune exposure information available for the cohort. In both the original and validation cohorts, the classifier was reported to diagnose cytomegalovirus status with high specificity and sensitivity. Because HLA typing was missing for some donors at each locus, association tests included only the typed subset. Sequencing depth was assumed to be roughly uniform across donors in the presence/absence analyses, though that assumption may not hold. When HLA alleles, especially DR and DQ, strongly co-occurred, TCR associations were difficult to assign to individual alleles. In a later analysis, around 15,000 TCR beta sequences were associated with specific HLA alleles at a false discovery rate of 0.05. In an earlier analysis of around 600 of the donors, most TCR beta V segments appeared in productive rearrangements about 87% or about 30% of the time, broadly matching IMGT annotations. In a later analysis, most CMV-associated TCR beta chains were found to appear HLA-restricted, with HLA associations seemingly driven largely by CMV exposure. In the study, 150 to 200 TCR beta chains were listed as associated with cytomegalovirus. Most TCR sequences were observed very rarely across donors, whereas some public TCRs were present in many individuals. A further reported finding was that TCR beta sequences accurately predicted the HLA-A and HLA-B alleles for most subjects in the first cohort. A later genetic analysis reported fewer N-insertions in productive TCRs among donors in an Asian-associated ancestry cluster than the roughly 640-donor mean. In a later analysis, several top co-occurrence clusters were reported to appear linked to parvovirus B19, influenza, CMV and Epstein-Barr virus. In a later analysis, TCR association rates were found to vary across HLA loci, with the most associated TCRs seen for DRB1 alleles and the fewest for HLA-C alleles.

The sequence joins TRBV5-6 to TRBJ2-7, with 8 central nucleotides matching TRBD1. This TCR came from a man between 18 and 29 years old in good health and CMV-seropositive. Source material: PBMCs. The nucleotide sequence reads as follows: TGTGCCAGCAGCTCCCCGGACAGGGCCGAGCAGTACTTC. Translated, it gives CASSSPDRAEQYF.